The subject of this entry is one T cell receptor beta chain. Its matching antigen is unknown. The data originate from a study of T cell repertoires in cytomegalovirus infection. In the study overall: In the study, CMV epitopes included recently identified HLA-C-restricted and well-studied HLA-B-restricted ones.

Each CDR3 protein gets one entry after TCRdb re-called the reads with MiXCR. The sample holds hundreds of thousands of distinct CDR3 sequences, over 25% seen once. From germline, CDR1 is MNHEY and CDR2 SMNVEV (reference sequence). This CDR3 contains 17 residues. V shed 1 base and J 5 bases; nucleotides not matched to a gene: 10. Sample: cultured CD8+ T cells from PBMCs, taken from culture after CMV antigen stimulation. This sequence was found in a human donor in good health (CMV status not recorded). Some clones in this sample may be carry-over from other donors' samples. The rearrangement joins TRBV27 to TRBJ2-5, with TRBD2 matching 10 bases. In DNA, the CDR3 is TGTGCCAGCAGTTTATTAGTAGCGGGGGGAGTCTCGGAGACCCAGTACTTC. As protein: CASSLLVAGGVSETQYF.